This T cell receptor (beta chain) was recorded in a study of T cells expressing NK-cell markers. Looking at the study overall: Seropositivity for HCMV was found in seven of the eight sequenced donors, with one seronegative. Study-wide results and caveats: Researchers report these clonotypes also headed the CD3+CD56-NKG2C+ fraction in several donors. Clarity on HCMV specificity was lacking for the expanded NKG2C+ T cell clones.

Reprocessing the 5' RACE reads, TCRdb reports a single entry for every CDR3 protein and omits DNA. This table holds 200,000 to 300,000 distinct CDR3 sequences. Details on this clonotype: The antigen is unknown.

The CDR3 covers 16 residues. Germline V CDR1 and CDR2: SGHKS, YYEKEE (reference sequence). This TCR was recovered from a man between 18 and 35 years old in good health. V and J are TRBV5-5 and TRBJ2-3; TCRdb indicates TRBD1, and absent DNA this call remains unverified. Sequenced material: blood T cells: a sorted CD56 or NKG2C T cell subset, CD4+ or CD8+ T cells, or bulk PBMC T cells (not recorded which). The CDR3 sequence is CASSLPGTGSTDTQYF.